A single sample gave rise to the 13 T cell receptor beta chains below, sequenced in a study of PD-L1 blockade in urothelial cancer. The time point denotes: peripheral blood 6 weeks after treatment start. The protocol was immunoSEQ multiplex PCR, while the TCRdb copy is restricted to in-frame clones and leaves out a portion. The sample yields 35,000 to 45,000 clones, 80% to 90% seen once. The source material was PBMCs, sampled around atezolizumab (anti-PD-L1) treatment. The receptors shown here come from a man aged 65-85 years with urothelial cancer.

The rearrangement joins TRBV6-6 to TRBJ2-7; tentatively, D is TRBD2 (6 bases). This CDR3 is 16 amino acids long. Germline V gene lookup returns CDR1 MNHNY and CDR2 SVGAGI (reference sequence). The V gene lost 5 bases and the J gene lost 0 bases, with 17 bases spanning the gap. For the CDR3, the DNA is TGTGCCAGCAGTACCCGGGAGACAAGTATCTCCTACGAGCAGTACTTC. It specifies CASSTRETSISYEQYF.

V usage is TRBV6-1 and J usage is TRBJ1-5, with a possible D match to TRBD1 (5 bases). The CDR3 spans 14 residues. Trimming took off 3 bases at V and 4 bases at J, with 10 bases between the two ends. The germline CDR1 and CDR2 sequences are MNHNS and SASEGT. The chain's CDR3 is CASSDPGSNQPQHF. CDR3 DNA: TGTGCCAGCAGTGATCCAGGGTCGAATCAGCCCCAGCATTTT.

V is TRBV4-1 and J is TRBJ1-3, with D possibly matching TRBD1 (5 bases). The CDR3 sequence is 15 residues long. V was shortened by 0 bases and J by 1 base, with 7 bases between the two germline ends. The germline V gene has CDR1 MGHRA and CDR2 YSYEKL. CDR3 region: CASSQDAGSGNTIYF. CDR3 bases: TGCGCCAGCAGCCAAGATGCAGGGTCTGGAAACACCATATATTTT.

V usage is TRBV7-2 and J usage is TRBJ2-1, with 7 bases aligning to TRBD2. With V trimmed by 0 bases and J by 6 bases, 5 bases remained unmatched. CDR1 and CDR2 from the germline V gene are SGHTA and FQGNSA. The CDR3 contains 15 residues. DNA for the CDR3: TGTGCCAGCAGCTTAGCGGGAGGGCCCTTCAATGAGCAGTTCTTC. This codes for CASSLAGGPFNEQFF.

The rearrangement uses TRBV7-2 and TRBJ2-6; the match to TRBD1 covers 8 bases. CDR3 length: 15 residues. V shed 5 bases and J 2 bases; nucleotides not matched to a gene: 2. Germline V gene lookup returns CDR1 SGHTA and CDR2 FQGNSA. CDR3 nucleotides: TGTGCCAGCAGCCGACAGGGGACTGGGGCCAACGTCCTGACTTTC. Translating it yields CASSRQGTGANVLTF. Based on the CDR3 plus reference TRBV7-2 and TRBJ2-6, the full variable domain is GAGVSQSPSNKVTEKGKDVELRCDPISGHTALYWYRQSLGQGLEFLIYFQGNSAPDKSGLPSDRFSAERTGGSVSTLTIQRTQQEDSAVYLCASSRQGTGANVLTFGAGSRLTVL.

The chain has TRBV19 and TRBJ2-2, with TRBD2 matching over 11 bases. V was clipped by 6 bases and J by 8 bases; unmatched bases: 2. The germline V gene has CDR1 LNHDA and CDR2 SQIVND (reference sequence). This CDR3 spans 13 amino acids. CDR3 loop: CASRLAGEGELFF. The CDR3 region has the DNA TGTGCCAGTAGACTAGCGGGAGAAGGGGAGCTGTTTTTT.

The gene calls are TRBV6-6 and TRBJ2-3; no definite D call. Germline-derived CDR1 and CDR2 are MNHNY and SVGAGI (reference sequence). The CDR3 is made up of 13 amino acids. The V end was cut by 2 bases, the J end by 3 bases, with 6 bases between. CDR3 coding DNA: TGTGCCAGCAGTTACCCTGAGACAGATACGCAGTATTTT. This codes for CASSYPETDTQYF.

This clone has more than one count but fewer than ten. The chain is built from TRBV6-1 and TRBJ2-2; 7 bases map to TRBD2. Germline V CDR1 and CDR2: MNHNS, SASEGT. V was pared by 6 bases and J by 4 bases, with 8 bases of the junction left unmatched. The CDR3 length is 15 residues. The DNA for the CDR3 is TGTGCCAGCAGCGGATGGGGACTACTCACCGGGGAGCTGTTTTTT. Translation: CASSGWGLLTGELFF.

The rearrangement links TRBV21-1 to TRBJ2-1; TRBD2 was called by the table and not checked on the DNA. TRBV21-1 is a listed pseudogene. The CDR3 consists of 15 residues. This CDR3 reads CASSKRRERYNEQFF. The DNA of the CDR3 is TGTGCCAGCAGCAAAAGGAGGGAACGGTACAATGAGCAGTTCTTC.

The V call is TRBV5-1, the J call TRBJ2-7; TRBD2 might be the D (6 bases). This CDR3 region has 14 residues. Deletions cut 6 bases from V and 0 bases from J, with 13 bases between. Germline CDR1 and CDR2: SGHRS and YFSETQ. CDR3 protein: CASKSGGDSYEQYF. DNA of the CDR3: TGCGCCAGCAAGTCGGGCGGGGACTCCTACGAGCAGTACTTC. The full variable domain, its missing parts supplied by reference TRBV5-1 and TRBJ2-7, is KAGVTQTPRYLIKTRGQQVTLSCSPISGHRSVSWYQQTPGQGLQFLFEYFSETQRNKGNFPGRFSGRQFSNSRSEMNVSTLELGDSALYLCASKSGGDSYEQYFGPGTRLTVT.

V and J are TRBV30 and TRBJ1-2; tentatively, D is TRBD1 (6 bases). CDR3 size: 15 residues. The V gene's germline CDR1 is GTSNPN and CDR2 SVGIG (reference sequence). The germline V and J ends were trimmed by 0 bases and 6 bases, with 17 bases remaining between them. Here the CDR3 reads CAWSVTRGTGNGYTF. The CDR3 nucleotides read TGTGCCTGGAGTGTAACCAGGGGTACGGGGAATGGCTACACCTTC.

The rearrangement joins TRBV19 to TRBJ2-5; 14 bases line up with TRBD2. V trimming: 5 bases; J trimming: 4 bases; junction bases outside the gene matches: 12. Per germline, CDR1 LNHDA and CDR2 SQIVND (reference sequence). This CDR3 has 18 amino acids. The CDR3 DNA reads TGTGCCAGTAGTCCCATTAGGGGGACTAGCGGGAGACTAGAGACCCAGTACTTC. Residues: CASSPIRGTSGRLETQYF.

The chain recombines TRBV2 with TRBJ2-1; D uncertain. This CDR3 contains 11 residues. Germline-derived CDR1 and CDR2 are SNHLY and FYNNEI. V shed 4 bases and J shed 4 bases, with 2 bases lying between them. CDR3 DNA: TGTGCCAGCAGTGCATACAATGAGCAGTTCTTC. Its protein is CASSAYNEQFF.